The 9 T cell receptor beta chains below all came from one sample that was sequenced in a study of beta chain features in type 1 diabetes. Study conclusions and caveats: In all four CD4+ subsets, TCRB CDR3 length was significantly, moderately reduced in type 1 diabetes.

Expressed TCRB transcripts were sequenced because the entire RNA isolate underwent reverse transcription. The repertoire was sequenced with immunoSEQ multiplex PCR; TCRdb's copy has only in-frame clones and lacks some. In the table there are about 700,000 clones, roughly 13% of which are singletons. These receptors' targets are unknown. Specimen: naive CD4+ T cells from blood. Receptors were obtained from a man aged 18 to 35 with type 1 diabetes.

V and J are TRBV5-1 and TRBJ2-2; possibly TRBD2 for D (7 bases). This CDR3 contains 16 residues. The germline V and J ends were trimmed by 4 bases and 6 bases, with 19 bases remaining between them. CDR1 is SGHRS, CDR2 YFSETQ, per germline. The CDR3 DNA reads TGCGCCAGCAGCGCGGGGGCTAGCGGCGTGGCCGGGGAGCTGTTTTTT. This codes for CASSAGASGVAGELFF. Looking up the rest from reference TRBV5-1 and TRBJ2-2 gives the full variable domain: KAGVTQTPRYLIKTRGQQVTLSCSPISGHRSVSWYQQTPGQGLQFLFEYFSETQRNKGNFPGRFSGRQFSNSRSEMNVSTLELGDSALYLCASSAGASGVAGELFFGEGSRLTVL.

V and J are TRBV27 and TRBJ2-7; D gene unclear. V lost 5 bases and J lost 3, with 23 bases in between. CDR1 and CDR2 (germline): MNHEY, SMNVEV (reference sequence). The CDR3 spans 17 residues. The CDR3 region is CASSPALSRPWDYEQYF. As DNA, the CDR3 is TGTGCCAGCAGTCCAGCCCTGAGCCGACCATGGGACTACGAGCAGTACTTC.

The chain uses TRBV10-3 and TRBJ2-1; 9 positions agree with TRBD2. The trim removed 3 bases at V and 10 bases at J, leaving 7 bases unmatched. Germline V lookup: CDR1 ENHRY, CDR2 SYGVKD. There are 14 residues in the CDR3. CDR3 DNA sequence: TGTGCCATCAGTGAATTAGCTAGCGGGGAAGAGCAGTTCTTC. Its translation is CAISELASGEEQFF.

As regards this clone: A much larger clone differs from this one at a single base, so this may be a read error. Other nucleotide sequences from this sample produce the same CDR3. The J gene is TRBJ1-5, the V gene TRBV7-2; no clear D gene. Germline-derived CDR1 and CDR2 are SGHTA and FQGNSA. V gave up 2 bases and J gave up 7 bases, with 6 bases separating them. The CDR3 has 12 amino acids. The DNA of the CDR3 is TGTGCCAGCAGCTTAACGGGGCAGCCCCAGCATTTT. This sequence encodes CASSLTGQPQHF.

This clone was counted a few times. The V call is TRBV6-4, the J call TRBJ2-1; unclear D gene. Germline loops: CDR1 MRHNA, CDR2 SNTAGT. The V and J ends lost 0 bases and 9 bases respectively, with 9 bases between them. This CDR3 is built from 13 residues. CDR3 loop: CASSDSVVGEQFF. In DNA form, the CDR3 reads TGTGCCAGCAGTGACTCAGTCGTTGGTGAGCAGTTCTTC.

This clone was observed a handful of times. V is TRBV18 and J is TRBJ1-2; D may be TRBD1 (5 bases). This CDR3 region has 13 residues. Germline lookup yields CDR1 KGHSH and CDR2 LQKENI. Trimming took 2 bases from V and 5 from J, leaving 9 bases between them. The CDR3 region is CASSPGAAYGYTF. In DNA form, the CDR3 reads TGTGCCAGCTCACCAGGGGCAGCTTATGGCTACACCTTC.

For the CDR3, the DNA is TGCGCCAGCAGTTTTATCTACGGACTAGGCCAAGGAGAGACCCAGTACTTC. Protein: CASSFIYGLGQGETQYF. The chain recombines TRBV5-1 with TRBJ2-5; 7 bases map to TRBD2. The germline CDR1 and CDR2 sequences are SGHRS and YFSETQ. This CDR3 region has 17 residues. V shed 5 bases, J shed 4 bases, and the junction held 17 bases outside the gene matches.

This clone was detected only a few times. The chain is built from TRBV30 and TRBJ2-7; possible D gene TRBD2, 7 bases. The CDR3 runs to 13 residues. V was clipped by 5 bases and J by 5 bases, with 16 bases between them. Looked up from germline, CDR1 is GTSNPN and CDR2 is SVGIG (reference sequence). CDR3 in amino acids: CAWGAGAANEQYF. The CDR3 nucleotides read TGTGCCTGGGGGGCGGGGGCCGCCAACGAGCAGTACTTC.

The chain combines TRBV5-6 with TRBJ2-1; D is possibly TRBD1 (5 bases). Germline V lookup: CDR1 SGHDT, CDR2 YYEEEE. The length of the CDR3 is 13 residues. Trimming took off 4 bases at V and 4 bases at J, with 9 bases between the two ends. The CDR3: CASSVRQYNEQFF. The CDR3 region has the DNA TGTGCCAGCAGCGTCCGACAGTACAATGAGCAGTTCTTC.